The 10 T cell receptor beta chains given below trace back to one sample, sequenced in a study of blood T cells in healthy people across ages. A J-beta primer mix and a sample-barcoded 5' primer were used in a second PCR of roughly 6 to 11 cycles. One entry per CDR3 protein, called by TCRdb with MiXCR from the 5' RACE reads. Of about 1.5 million distinct CDR3 sequences in the sample, 42% were seen once. Sequencing was performed on blood. The origin of the receptors is a woman aged 18 to 35 in good health.

The J gene is TRBJ2-7, the V gene TRBV7-8; D is ambiguous. The germline gives CDR1 SGHVS, CDR2 FQNEAQ. The CDR3 is 13 residues long. V dropped 3 bases and J dropped 3 bases, with 9 bases sitting between them. The CDR3 region has the DNA TGTGCCAGCAGCTTCCGTTGGAGCTACGAGCAGTACTTC. Its translation is CASSFRWSYEQYF.

There are a few counts of this clonotype. The genes are TRBV11-2 and TRBJ2-1; tentatively, D is TRBD1 or TRBD2 (6 bases each). The CDR3 consists of 16 residues. V dropped 5 bases and J dropped 7 bases, with 21 bases sitting between them. Germline CDR1 and CDR2: SGHAT and FQNNGV. CDR3 in amino acids: CASSQGWLGGRNEQFF. The CDR3 DNA reads TGTGCCAGCAGCCAAGGCTGGCTAGGGGGGCGGAATGAGCAGTTCTTC.

This sequence joins TRBV27 and TRBJ2-7; D gene unclear. CDR1 MNHEY and CDR2 SMNVEV come from the germline V gene (reference sequence). The CDR3 is 16 residues long. V lost 5 bases and J lost 2, with 19 bases in between. The CDR3 loop is CASSPPVTGRPYEQYF. The DNA of the CDR3 is TGTGCCAGCAGTCCTCCCGTAACGGGCAGACCCTACGAGCAGTACTTC.

The chain is built from TRBV29-1 and TRBJ2-3, with 8 bases fitting TRBD1. Trimming at V came to 7 bases and at J to 2 bases, leaving 11 bases not matched to a gene. Per the germline V gene, CDR1 is SQVTM and CDR2 is ANQGSEA. This CDR3 is 15 amino acids long. CDR3 amino acids: CSAEPGQVYTDTQYF. The CDR3 DNA sequence: TGCAGCGCCGAACCGGGACAGGTCTACACAGATACGCAGTATTTT.

V usage is TRBV3-1 and J usage is TRBJ2-1, with a tentative D call TRBD1 (6 bases). Trimming shortened V by 0 bases and J by 13 bases, and 10 bases separated the two germline ends. The CDR3 is 12 residues long. The germline gives CDR1 LGHDT, CDR2 YNNKEL (reference sequence). The CDR3 protein is CASSQDPGQQFF. The CDR3 DNA sequence: TGTGCCAGCAGCCAAGACCCGGGACAACAGTTCTTC.

This sequence joins TRBV20-1 and TRBJ2-3, with D unresolved. The V gene lost 3 bases and the J gene lost 1 base, with 14 bases spanning the gap. Germline CDR1 DFQATT, CDR2 SNEGSKA (reference sequence). This CDR3 contains 15 residues. As DNA, the CDR3 is TGCAGTGCTAGGGGCCCAGTCGGTGGCACAGATACGCAGTATTTT. Amino acid sequence: CSARGPVGGTDTQYF.

This clonotype has a handful of counts. This chain links TRBV12-3 or TRBV12-4 with TRBJ1-2; tentative D call: TRBD1 (5 bases). The V end lost 10 bases, the J end lost 6 bases, and 15 bases lay between the germline ends. This CDR3 region has 12 residues. As DNA, the CDR3 is TGTGCCACCGTGACAGCAGTCCATGGCTACACCTTC. It codes for CATVTAVHGYTF.

This clonotype has a handful of counts. The chain carries TRBV7-2 and TRBJ2-7; D is undetermined. This CDR3 has 13 amino acids. Germline loops: CDR1 SGHTA, CDR2 FQGNSA. V shed 2 bases and J shed 4 bases, with 9 bases lying between them. The CDR3 DNA sequence: TGTGCCAGCAGCTTAACCATAAATTACGAGCAGTACTTC. This translates into CASSLTINYEQYF. The entire variable domain, with the rest obtained from reference TRBV7-2 and TRBJ2-7, is as follows: GAGVSQSPSNKVTEKGKDVELRCDPISGHTALYWYRQSLGQGLEFLIYFQGNSAPDKSGLPSDRFSAERTGGSVSTLTIQRTQQEDSAVYLCASSLTINYEQYFGPGTRLTVT.

The chain recombines TRBV29-1 with TRBJ1-2; tentatively, D is TRBD1 (5 bases). Germline CDR1 reads SQVTM; CDR2 reads ANQGSEA. Trimming removed 1 base at V and 8 bases at J, with 11 bases between. The CDR3 length is 12 residues. Here the CDR3 reads CSVEVWGKGYTF. DNA for the CDR3: TGCAGCGTTGAAGTGTGGGGGAAGGGCTACACCTTC. The full variable domain, with the rest looked up from reference TRBV29-1 and TRBJ1-2, is SAVISQKPSRDICQRGTSLTIQCQVDSQVTMMFWYRQQPGQSLTLIATANQGSEATYESGFVIDKFPISRPNLTFSTLTVSNMSPEDSSIYLCSVEVWGKGYTFGSGTRLTVV.

The CDR3 protein is CASSVTLGWGGGYTF. For the CDR3, the DNA is TGTGCCAGCAGCGTAACCCTCGGGTGGGGCGGGGGCTACACCTTC. The chain couples TRBV9 to TRBJ1-2; weak D call: TRBD1 (5 bases). The CDR3 extends over 15 amino acids. The germline CDR1 and CDR2 sequences are SGDLS and YYNGEE. Trimming took 1 base from V and 8 from J, leaving 18 bases between them.